Each of the 15 T cell receptor beta chains below was sequenced from the same sample in a study of technical replicates of blood from a handful of donors. Clones were read by immunoSEQ multiplex PCR, and TCRdb kept only the in-frame ones, dropping some. The sample includes 65,000 to 80,000 clones, just under 95% of them seen just once. The sequenced sample consisted of T cells isolated from PBMCs. The receptors were sampled from a human donor in good health.

CDR3 DNA: TGTGCCAGCAGGACAGACGAGAACACCGGGGAGCTGTTTTTT. Translating it yields CASRTDENTGELFF. This sequence joins TRBV6-5 and TRBJ2-2; D might be TRBD1 (5 bases). The germline V gene encodes CDR1 MNHEY and CDR2 SVGAGI. This CDR3 has 14 residues. V was pared by 6 bases and J by 1 base, with 9 bases between.

The J gene is TRBJ1-2, the V gene TRBV29-1, with D possibly matching TRBD1 (5 bases). This CDR3 comprises 13 residues. Germline V CDR1 and CDR2: SQVTM, ANQGSEA. V shed 7 bases and J shed 2 bases, with 14 bases lying between them. The DNA for the CDR3 is TGCAGCGCCCGGGGGGGAGAGAACTATGGCTACACCTTC. Residues: CSARGGENYGYTF.

The V gene is TRBV28, the J gene TRBJ2-7, with 7 bases fitting TRBD1. The J segment lost 2 bases and the V segment lost 6 bases, leaving 7 bases of the junction unmatched. The CDR3 consists of 14 residues. Germline-derived CDR1 and CDR2 are MDHEN and SYDVKM. In DNA, the CDR3 is TGTGCCAGCAGCTCGGGACAGCTGGCCTACGAGCAGTACTTC. This sequence encodes CASSSGQLAYEQYF.

The chain combines TRBV19 with TRBJ2-3; TRBD1 matches 7 bases. The CDR3 has 14 residues. The germline gives CDR1 LNHDA, CDR2 SQIVND (reference sequence). V was pared by 8 bases and J by 4 bases, with 9 bases of the junction left unmatched. In nucleotides, the CDR3 is TGTGCCAGTGCCATGAGACAGGGCTCAGATACGCAGTATTTT. Protein product: CASAMRQGSDTQYF.

The chain is built from TRBV5-6 and TRBJ2-3; 11 bases match TRBD2. Germline V lookup: CDR1 SGHDT, CDR2 YYEEEE. This CDR3 is built from 18 residues. V lost 1 base, J lost 4 bases, and 11 bases stayed unmatched. The CDR3 spells CASSLRRLAGRVADTQYF. The CDR3 nucleotides are TGTGCCAGCAGCTTGAGGAGACTAGCGGGGAGGGTTGCAGATACGCAGTATTTT.

V gene TRBV5-1 combines with J gene TRBJ1-2; 11 bases fit TRBD1. V shed 2 bases, J shed 3 bases, and the junction held 12 bases outside the gene matches. CDR3 length equals 18 residues. Per germline, CDR1 SGHRS and CDR2 YFSETQ. CDR3: CASSFIGQGANGDYGYTF. The CDR3 DNA is TGCGCCAGCAGCTTTATAGGACAGGGGGCAAATGGCGACTATGGCTACACCTTC.

This chain links TRBV7-3 with TRBJ2-1; 14 bases map to TRBD2. CDR1 is SGHTA, CDR2 FQGTGA, per germline. The CDR3 is 15 amino acids. V shed 4 bases, J shed 6 bases, and the junction held 2 bases outside the gene matches. CDR3 sequence: CASSSGLAGGNEQFF. For the CDR3, the DNA is TGTGCCAGCAGCTCCGGACTAGCGGGAGGCAATGAGCAGTTCTTC.

The rearrangement joins TRBV7-9 to TRBJ2-1; D is perhaps TRBD1 (6 bases). V lost 3 bases and J lost 6, with 12 bases in between. From germline, CDR1 is SEHNR and CDR2 FQNEAQ (reference sequence). CDR3 length: 14 amino acids. CDR3 amino acids: CASSFYQGSNEQFF. As DNA, the CDR3 is TGTGCCAGCAGCTTCTACCAGGGGAGCAATGAGCAGTTCTTC.

The gene calls are TRBV9 and TRBJ1-4; TRBD1 is a possible D gene (5 bases). There are 15 residues in the CDR3. Germline V lookup: CDR1 SGDLS, CDR2 YYNGEE. V shed 4 bases and J shed 5 bases, with 15 bases lying between them. CDR3 nucleotides: TGTGCCAGCAGCATCGGCTGGGGGGAGAATGAAAAACTGTTTTTT. Translation: CASSIGWGENEKLFF. The entire variable domain, with the rest obtained from reference TRBV9 and TRBJ1-4, is as follows: DSGVTQTPKHLITATGQRVTLRCSPRSGDLSVYWYQQSLDQGLQFLIQYYNGEERAKGNILERFSAQQFPDLHSELNLSSLELGDSALYFCASSIGWGENEKLFFGSGTQLSVL.

The chain has TRBV10-3 and TRBJ1-2, with unresolved D. Trimming took off 4 bases at V and 7 bases at J, with 13 bases between the two ends. The CDR3 runs 13 residues. Germline CDR1 ENHRY, CDR2 SYGVKD. This CDR3 reads CAISGRGSSGYTF. Written as DNA, the CDR3 is TGTGCCATCAGTGGGCGAGGTTCGAGTGGCTACACCTTC.

The CDR3 protein is CASSQDPGDYGYTF. CDR3 bases: TGTGCCAGCAGCCAAGATCCAGGGGACTATGGCTACACCTTC. The chain carries TRBV4-2 and TRBJ1-2; maybe TRBD1 (6 bases). The germline V and J ends were trimmed by 0 bases and 3 bases, with 8 bases remaining between them. Looked up from germline, CDR1 is LGHNA and CDR2 is YNFKEQ. The CDR3 length is 14 residues.

V gene TRBV6-1 combines with J gene TRBJ2-3, with D tentatively TRBD1 (6 bases). The length of the CDR3 is 15 residues. Germline CDR1 is MNHNS and CDR2 is SASEGT. Deletions cut 6 bases from V and 3 bases from J, with 16 bases between. The CDR3 nucleotides are TGTGCCAGCAGCCGAACAGCAGGGGAGACAGATACGCAGTATTTT. Amino acid sequence: CASSRTAGETDTQYF.

The genes are TRBV25-1 and TRBJ2-7, with 11 bases lining up with TRBD1. There are 14 residues in the CDR3. The germline V gene has CDR1 MGHDK and CDR2 SYGVNS. With 4 bases clipped from V and 3 bases from J, the junction kept 2 bases outside the gene matches. CDR3 residues: CASSVGTGGYEQYF. In nucleotides, the CDR3 is TGTGCCAGCAGTGTAGGGACAGGGGGCTACGAGCAGTACTTC.

V usage is TRBV27 and J usage is TRBJ2-7, with D maybe TRBD2 (6 bases). Trimming removed 4 bases at V and 6 bases at J, with 16 bases between. In germline, CDR1 is MNHEY, CDR2 SMNVEV (reference sequence). The CDR3 runs to 14 residues. CDR3 in amino acids: CASSSIGMGLEQYF. The CDR3 DNA reads as TGTGCCAGCAGTTCAATAGGGATGGGACTCGAGCAGTACTTC.

This rearrangement joins TRBV11-2 to TRBJ2-1; TRBD2 matches at 11 bases. Trimming took 3 bases from V and 7 from J; bases not matched to a gene: 5. The CDR3 loop spans 15 amino acids. Germline V gene sequence: CDR1 SGHAT, CDR2 FQNNGV. The DNA for the CDR3 is TGTGCCAGCAGCTTTAGCGGGAGGGCTGAGAATGAGCAGTTCTTC. It yields the protein CASSFSGRAENEQFF.